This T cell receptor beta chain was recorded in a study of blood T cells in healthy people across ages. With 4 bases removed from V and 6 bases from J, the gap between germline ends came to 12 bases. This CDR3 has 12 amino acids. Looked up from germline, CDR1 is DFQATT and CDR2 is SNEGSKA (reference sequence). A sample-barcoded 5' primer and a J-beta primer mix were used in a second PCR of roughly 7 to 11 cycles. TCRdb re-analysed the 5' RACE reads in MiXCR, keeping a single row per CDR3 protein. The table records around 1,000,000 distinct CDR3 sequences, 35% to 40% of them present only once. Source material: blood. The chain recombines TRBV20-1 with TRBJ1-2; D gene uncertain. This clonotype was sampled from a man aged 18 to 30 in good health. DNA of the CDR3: TGCAGTGCTAAGCAAGGCGGGGATGGCTACACCTTC. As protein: CSAKQGGDGYTF.